A selection of T cell receptor beta chains follows, all from one sample in a study of human T cells and chemical hapten exposure. A single record per CDR3 protein comes from TCRdb applying MiXCR to the RACE reads. The table has around 57,000 distinct CDR3 sequences, over 9% seen once; the top ten hold almost 4%. The sample here was whole blood, taken in connection with sensitization to the hapten diphenylcyclopropenone (DPC). These receptors were obtained from a woman aged 40-49 years with alopecia areata. Some clones in this sample may be carry-over from other donors' samples. Both conserved end residues are part of each CDR3. D genes are given only for firm matches. Size values are once, few and many counts, or a class for expanded clones, and some rows have none.

D gene: NA
CDR3 length: 14
clone size: few
J gene: TRBJ2-7
V gene: TRBV2
CDR3 DNA: TGTGCCAGCAGTGAAGGGATGGTTGTCTACGAGCAGTACTTC
CDR3 protein: CASSEGMVVYEQYF

D gene: TRBD2
CDR3 length: 14
clone size: few
J gene: TRBJ2-3
V gene: TRBV7-3
CDR3 DNA: TGTGCCAGCAGCCCGCGTGTTAGCGGGGGACTTCTGTATTTT
CDR3 protein: CASSPRVSGGLLYF

D gene: TRBD2
CDR3 length: 16
clone size: NA
J gene: TRBJ2-3
V gene: TRBV7-8
CDR3 DNA: TGTGCCAGCAGCTTAGTCGGGGGGGCCTTGACAGATACGCAGTATTTT
CDR3 protein: CASSLVGGALTDTQYF

D gene: NA
CDR3 length: 14
clone size: NA
J gene: TRBJ2-6
V gene: TRBV6-6
CDR3 DNA: TGTGCCAGCAGTTCTGATACAAGGGCCAACGTCCTGACTTTC
CDR3 protein: CASSSDTRANVLTF

D gene: NA
CDR3 length: 14
clone size: NA
J gene: TRBJ2-1
V gene: TRBV7-2
CDR3 DNA: TGTGCCAGCAGCTTAACCGTTAGCCAAGGAGGGCAGTTCTTC
CDR3 protein: CASSLTVSQGGQFF

D gene: NA
CDR3 length: 13
clone size: NA
J gene: TRBJ1-2
V gene: TRBV7-2
CDR3 DNA: TGTGCCAGCAGCTCGGGACCTAACTATGGCTACACCTTC
CDR3 protein: CASSSGPNYGYTF

D gene: TRBD1
CDR3 length: 16
clone size: many
J gene: TRBJ2-3
V gene: TRBV19
CDR3 DNA: TGTGCCAGTAGTCCCCAGGGGACAGGGGGCACAGATACGCAGTATTTT
CDR3 protein: CASSPQGTGGTDTQYF

D gene: NA
CDR3 length: 14
clone size: NA
J gene: TRBJ1-2
V gene: TRBV6-5
CDR3 DNA: TGTGCCAGCAGTTACAGGGGTAGTGACTATGGCTACACCTTC
CDR3 protein: CASSYRGSDYGYTF

D gene: NA
CDR3 length: 15
clone size: NA
J gene: TRBJ2-5
V gene: TRBV7-2
CDR3 DNA: TGTGCCAGCAGCTTAGTCGCGCGGGGCCAAGAGACCCAGTACTTC
CDR3 protein: CASSLVARGQETQYF

D gene: NA
CDR3 length: 11
clone size: NA
J gene: TRBJ1-6
V gene: TRBV7-2
CDR3 DNA: TGTGCCAGCAGCTCCGGGTCACCCCTCCACTTT
CDR3 protein: CASSSGSPLHF

D gene: TRBD1
CDR3 length: 16
clone size: NA
J gene: TRBJ2-2
V gene: TRBV29-1
CDR3 DNA: TGCAGCGTTGAGGGGGACAGGGGATCGGTCACCGGGGAGCTGTTTTTT
CDR3 protein: CSVEGDRGSVTGELFF

D gene: NA
CDR3 length: 16
clone size: many
J gene: TRBJ2-2
V gene: TRBV5-4
CDR3 DNA: TGTGCCAGCAGCTGGCCGGGACTGACGAACACCGGGGAGCTGTTTTTT
CDR3 protein: CASSWPGLTNTGELFF

D gene: TRBD1
CDR3 length: 15
clone size: many
J gene: TRBJ2-3
V gene: TRBV7-3
CDR3 DNA: TGTGCCAGCAGCTTAATGGGAAGGGGGCCAGATACGCAGTATTTT
CDR3 protein: CASSLMGRGPDTQYF

D gene: NA
CDR3 length: 14
clone size: NA
J gene: TRBJ1-2
V gene: TRBV6-1
CDR3 DNA: TGTGCCAGCAGTGAAAGCGTTCAGACCTATGGCTACACCTTC
CDR3 protein: CASSESVQTYGYTF

D gene: NA
CDR3 length: 14
clone size: NA
J gene: TRBJ1-2
V gene: TRBV9
CDR3 DNA: TGTGCCAGCAGCACAGGGACACCCTCCTATGGCTACACCTTC
CDR3 protein: CASSTGTPSYGYTF

D gene: TRBD1
CDR3 length: 13
clone size: many
J gene: TRBJ2-3
V gene: TRBV27
CDR3 DNA: TGTGCCAGCAGTCCGGTAGGACAGGGGACGCAGTATTTT
CDR3 protein: CASSPVGQGTQYF

D gene: NA
CDR3 length: 13
clone size: few
J gene: TRBJ2-4
V gene: TRBV20-1
CDR3 DNA: TGCAGTGCTAGGGGTCCGGCCAAAAACATTCAGTACTTC
CDR3 protein: CSARGPAKNIQYF

D gene: TRBD2
CDR3 length: 18
clone size: few
J gene: TRBJ2-2
V gene: TRBV27
CDR3 DNA: TGTGCCAGCAGTTTCCTCTCTAGGACTAGCGGGAACACCGGGGAGCTGTTTTTT
CDR3 protein: CASSFLSRTSGNTGELFF

D gene: NA
CDR3 length: 13
clone size: NA
J gene: TRBJ2-2
V gene: TRBV2
CDR3 DNA: TGTGCCATCTGGACAGACAGCACCGGGGAGCTGTTTTTT
CDR3 protein: CAIWTDSTGELFF

D gene: NA
CDR3 length: 17
clone size: many
J gene: TRBJ1-4
V gene: TRBV4-1
CDR3 DNA: TGCGCCAGCAGCCAAGGCGACAGGTTCGCGCGGGATGAAAAACTGTTTTTT
CDR3 protein: CASSQGDRFARDEKLFF

D gene: TRBD2
CDR3 length: 16
clone size: few
J gene: TRBJ2-2
V gene: TRBV11-2
CDR3 DNA: TGTGCCAGCAGCTTAGAAGGGACTAGCGGGATTGTGGAGCTGTTTTTT
CDR3 protein: CASSLEGTSGIVELFF

D gene: NA
CDR3 length: 14
clone size: many
J gene: TRBJ1-2
V gene: TRBV18
CDR3 DNA: TGTGCCAGCTCACCGTCGACAGAAAACTATGGCTACACCTTC
CDR3 protein: CASSPSTENYGYTF

D gene: TRBD1
CDR3 length: 12
clone size: NA
J gene: TRBJ1-1
V gene: TRBV28
CDR3 DNA: TGTGCCAGCACCTTGAGGGGACAGGGGACTTTCTTT
CDR3 protein: CASTLRGQGTFF

D gene: NA
CDR3 length: 15
clone size: many
J gene: TRBJ2-1
V gene: TRBV12-2
CDR3 DNA: TGTGCAAGTCGCTTACAGCGGGAGGGCCTTAGTGAGCAGTTCTTC
CDR3 protein: CASRLQREGLSEQFF

D gene: NA
CDR3 length: 14
clone size: NA
J gene: TRBJ2-7
V gene: TRBV30
CDR3 DNA: TGTGCCTGGAGTGGGGGAATGTCCTCCTACGAGCAGTACTTC
CDR3 protein: CAWSGGMSSYEQYF

D gene: TRBD1
CDR3 length: 14
clone size: few
J gene: TRBJ2-7
V gene: TRBV6-2/TRBV6-3
CDR3 DNA: TGTGCCAGCAACTGGGACAGGGTCAGGTACGAGCAGTACTTC
CDR3 protein: CASNWDRVRYEQYF

D gene: NA
CDR3 length: 11
clone size: NA
J gene: TRBJ2-1
V gene: TRBV30
CDR3 DNA: TGTGCCTGGAGGGAAGCTCATGAGCAGTTCTTC
CDR3 protein: CAWREAHEQFF

D gene: TRBD1
CDR3 length: 16
clone size: once
J gene: TRBJ1-5
V gene: TRBV12-3/TRBV12-4
CDR3 DNA: TGTGCCAGCAGTTCTTCCGGTGGGACAGTAGATCAGCCCCAGCATTTT
CDR3 protein: CASSSSGGTVDQPQHF

D gene: TRBD1
CDR3 length: 14
clone size: NA
J gene: TRBJ1-1
V gene: TRBV4-1
CDR3 DNA: TGCGCCAGCAGCCGGGACAGGGGAAGGACTGAAGCTTTCTTT
CDR3 protein: CASSRDRGRTEAFF

D gene: TRBD1
CDR3 length: 15
clone size: few
J gene: TRBJ2-1
V gene: TRBV9
CDR3 DNA: TGTGCCAGCACCCCAGGGGGCGGGACCTACAATGAGCAGTTCTTC
CDR3 protein: CASTPGGGTYNEQFF

D gene: NA
CDR3 length: 15
clone size: few
J gene: TRBJ2-7
V gene: TRBV20-1
CDR3 DNA: TGCAGTGCGCCCCATTTGATCAGGGGAAGCAACGAGCAGTACTTC
CDR3 protein: CSAPHLIRGSNEQYF

D gene: NA
CDR3 length: 13
clone size: few
J gene: TRBJ1-2
V gene: TRBV29-1
CDR3 DNA: TGCAGCGTTGGCGGACGAACTAACTATGGCTACACCTTC
CDR3 protein: CSVGGRTNYGYTF

D gene: NA
CDR3 length: 12
clone size: many
J gene: TRBJ1-4
V gene: TRBV7-2
CDR3 DNA: TGTGCCAGCAGTCAATCGGGGGCACAACTGTTTTTT
CDR3 protein: CASSQSGAQLFF

D gene: TRBD2
CDR3 length: 17
clone size: NA
J gene: TRBJ2-1
V gene: TRBV7-7
CDR3 DNA: TGTGCCAGCAGCGCCAAAGCTAGCGGGGGTTCGCACAATGAGCAGTTCTTC
CDR3 protein: CASSAKASGGSHNEQFF